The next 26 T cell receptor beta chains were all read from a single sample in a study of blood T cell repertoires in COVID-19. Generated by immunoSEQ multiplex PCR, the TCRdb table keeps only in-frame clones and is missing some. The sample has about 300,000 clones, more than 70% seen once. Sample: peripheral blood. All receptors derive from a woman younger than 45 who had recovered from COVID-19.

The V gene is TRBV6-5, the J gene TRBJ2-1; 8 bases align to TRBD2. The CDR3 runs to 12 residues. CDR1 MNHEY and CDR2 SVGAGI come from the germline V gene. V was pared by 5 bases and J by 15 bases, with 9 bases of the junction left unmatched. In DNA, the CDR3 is TGTGCCAGCAGTCCCGGGACTAGGGTTCGGTTCTTC. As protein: CASSPGTRVRFF.

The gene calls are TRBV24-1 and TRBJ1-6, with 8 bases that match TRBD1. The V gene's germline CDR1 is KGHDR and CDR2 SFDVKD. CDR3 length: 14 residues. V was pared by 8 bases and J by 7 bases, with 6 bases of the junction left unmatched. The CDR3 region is CATTDRDQNSPLHF. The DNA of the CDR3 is TGTGCCACCACGGACAGGGATCAGAATTCACCCCTCCACTTT.

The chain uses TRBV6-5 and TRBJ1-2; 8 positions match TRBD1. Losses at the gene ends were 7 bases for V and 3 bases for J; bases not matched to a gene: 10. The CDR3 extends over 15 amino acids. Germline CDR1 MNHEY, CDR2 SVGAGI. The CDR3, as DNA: TGTGCCAGCACTCTATCCCCGGGACAGGACTATGGCTACACCTTC. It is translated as CASTLSPGQDYGYTF.

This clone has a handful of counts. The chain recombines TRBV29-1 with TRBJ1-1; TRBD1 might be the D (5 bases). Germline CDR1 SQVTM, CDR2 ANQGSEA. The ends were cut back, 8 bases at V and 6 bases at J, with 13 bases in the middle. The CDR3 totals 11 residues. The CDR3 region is CSTTVPSEAFF. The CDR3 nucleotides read TGCAGCACGACAGTACCTTCTGAAGCTTTCTTT.

CDR3 sequence (DNA): TGTGCCTGGAGTTGGGGTCCGCTAGCACCAGACTACGAGCAGTACTTC. Protein product: CAWSWGPLAPDYEQYF. The chain joins TRBV30 to TRBJ2-7; TRBD2 might be the D (5 bases). This CDR3 spans 16 amino acids. V dropped 2 bases and J dropped 3 bases, with 20 bases sitting between them. The germline CDR1 and CDR2 sequences are GTSNPN and SVGIG (reference sequence).

CDR3 sequence (DNA): TGTGCCAGCAGCTTTGGCAGTTGGGGAGGGGGCAATCAGCCCCAGCATTTT. Its protein product is CASSFGSWGGGNQPQHF. V and J are TRBV7-2 and TRBJ1-5; D is perhaps TRBD1 (5 bases). Trimming removed 3 bases from V and 2 bases from J, with 17 bases in between. This CDR3 contains 17 residues. CDR1 SGHTA and CDR2 FQGNSA come from the germline V gene. The entire variable domain, with the rest obtained from reference TRBV7-2 and TRBJ1-5, is as follows: GAGVSQSPSNKVTEKGKDVELRCDPISGHTALYWYRQSLGQGLEFLIYFQGNSAPDKSGLPSDRFSAERTGGSVSTLTIQRTQQEDSAVYLCASSFGSWGGGNQPQHFGDGTRLSIL.

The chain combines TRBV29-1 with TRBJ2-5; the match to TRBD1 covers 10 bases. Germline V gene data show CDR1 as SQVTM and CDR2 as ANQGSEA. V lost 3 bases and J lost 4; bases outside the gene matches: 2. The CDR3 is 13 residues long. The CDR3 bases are TGCAGCGTTGATCGGACAGGGGGAGAGACCCAGTACTTC. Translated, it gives CSVDRTGGETQYF.

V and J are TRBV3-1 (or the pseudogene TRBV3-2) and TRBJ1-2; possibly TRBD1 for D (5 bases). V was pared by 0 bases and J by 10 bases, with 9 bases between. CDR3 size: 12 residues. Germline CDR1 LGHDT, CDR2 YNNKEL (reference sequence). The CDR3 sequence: CASSQEAGHYTF. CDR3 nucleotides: TGTGCCAGCAGCCAAGAGGCAGGGCACTACACCTTC.

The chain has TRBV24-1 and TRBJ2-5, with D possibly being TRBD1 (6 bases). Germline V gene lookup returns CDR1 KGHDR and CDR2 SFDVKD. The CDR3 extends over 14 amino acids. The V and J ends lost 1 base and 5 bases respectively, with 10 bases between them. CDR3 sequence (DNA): TGTGCCACCAGTGATTTTTCAGGGGACGAGACCCAGTACTTC. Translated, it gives CATSDFSGDETQYF.

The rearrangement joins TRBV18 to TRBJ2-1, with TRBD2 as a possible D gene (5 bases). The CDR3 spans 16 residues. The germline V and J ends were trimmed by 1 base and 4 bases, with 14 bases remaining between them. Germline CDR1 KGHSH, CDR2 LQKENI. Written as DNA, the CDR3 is TGTGCCAGCTCACCACTGGGCGGGCAAGATTACAATGAGCAGTTCTTC. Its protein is CASSPLGGQDYNEQFF.

The CDR3 region has the DNA TGCGCCAGCAGCGATCGGGCAGGGGATGACACTGAAGCTTTCTTT. Protein: CASSDRAGDDTEAFF. J is TRBJ1-1 and V is TRBV4-1; maybe TRBD1 (6 bases). The CDR3 totals 15 residues. Germline CDR1 is MGHRA and CDR2 is YSYEKL. Trimming removed 5 bases at V and 3 bases at J, with 16 bases between.

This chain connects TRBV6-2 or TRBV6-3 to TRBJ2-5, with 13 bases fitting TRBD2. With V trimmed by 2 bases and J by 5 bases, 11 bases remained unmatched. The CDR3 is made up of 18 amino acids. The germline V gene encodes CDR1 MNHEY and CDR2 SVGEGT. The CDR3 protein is CASSYPVTSGGRKETQYF. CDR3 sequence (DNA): TGTGCCAGCAGTTACCCGGTGACTAGCGGGGGGAGGAAGGAGACCCAGTACTTC.

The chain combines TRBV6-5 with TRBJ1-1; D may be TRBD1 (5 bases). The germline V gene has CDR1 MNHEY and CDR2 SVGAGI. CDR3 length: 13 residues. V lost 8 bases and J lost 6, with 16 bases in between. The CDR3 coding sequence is TGTGCCAGCGGCAGGGCTCCCGTCGCTGAAGCTTTCTTT. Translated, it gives CASGRAPVAEAFF.

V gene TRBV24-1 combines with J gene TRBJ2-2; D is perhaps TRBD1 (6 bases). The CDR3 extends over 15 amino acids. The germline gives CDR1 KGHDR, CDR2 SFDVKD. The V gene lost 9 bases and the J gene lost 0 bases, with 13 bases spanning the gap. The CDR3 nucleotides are TGTGCCACCGCCGAGGACAGAGCGAACACCGGGGAGCTGTTTTTT. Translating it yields CATAEDRANTGELFF.

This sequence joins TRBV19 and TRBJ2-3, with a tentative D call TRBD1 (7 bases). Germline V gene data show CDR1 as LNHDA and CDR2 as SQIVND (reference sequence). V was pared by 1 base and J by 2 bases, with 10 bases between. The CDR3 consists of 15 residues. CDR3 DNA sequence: TGTGCCAGTAGTATAGTCAGGGGGGCCACAGATACGCAGTATTTT. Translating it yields CASSIVRGATDTQYF.

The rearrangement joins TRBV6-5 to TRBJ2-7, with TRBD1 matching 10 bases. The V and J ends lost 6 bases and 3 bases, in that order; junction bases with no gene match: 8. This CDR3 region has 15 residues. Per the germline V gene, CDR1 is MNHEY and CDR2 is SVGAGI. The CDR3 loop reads CASRLGGTGVYEQYF. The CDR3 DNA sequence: TGTGCCAGCAGACTCGGAGGGACAGGGGTCTACGAGCAGTACTTC.

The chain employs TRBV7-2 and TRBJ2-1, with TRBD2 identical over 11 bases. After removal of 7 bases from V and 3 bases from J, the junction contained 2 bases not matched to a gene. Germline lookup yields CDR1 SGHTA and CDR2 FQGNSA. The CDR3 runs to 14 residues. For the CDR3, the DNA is TGTGCCAGCATTAGCGGGGGGGACTACAATGAGCAGTTCTTC. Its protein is CASISGGDYNEQFF.

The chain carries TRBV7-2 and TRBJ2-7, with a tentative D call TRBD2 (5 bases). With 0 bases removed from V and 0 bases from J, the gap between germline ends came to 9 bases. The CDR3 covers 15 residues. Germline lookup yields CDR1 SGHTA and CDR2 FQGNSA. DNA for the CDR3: TGTGCCAGCAGCTTAGCCGGGGTAAGCTCCTACGAGCAGTACTTC. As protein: CASSLAGVSSYEQYF.

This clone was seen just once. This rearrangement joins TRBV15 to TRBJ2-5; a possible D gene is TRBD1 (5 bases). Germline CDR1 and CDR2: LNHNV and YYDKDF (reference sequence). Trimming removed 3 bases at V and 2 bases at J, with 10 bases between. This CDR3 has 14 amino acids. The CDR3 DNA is TGTGCCACCAGCAGCCACGGACAACAAGAGACCCAGTACTTC. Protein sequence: CATSSHGQQETQYF.

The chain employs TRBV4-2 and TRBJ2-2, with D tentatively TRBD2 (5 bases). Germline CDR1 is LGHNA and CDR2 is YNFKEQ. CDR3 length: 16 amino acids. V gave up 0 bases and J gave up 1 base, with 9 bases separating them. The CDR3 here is CASSQDREGNTGELFF. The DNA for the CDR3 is TGTGCCAGCAGCCAAGATCGGGAAGGGAACACCGGGGAGCTGTTTTTT.

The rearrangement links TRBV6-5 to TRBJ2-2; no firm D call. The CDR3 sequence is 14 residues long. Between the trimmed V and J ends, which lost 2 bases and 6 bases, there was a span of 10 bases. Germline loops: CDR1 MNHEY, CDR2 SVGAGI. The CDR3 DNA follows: TGTGCCAGCAGTTACGGGCTAAACCCCGGGGAGCTGTTTTTT. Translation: CASSYGLNPGELFF.

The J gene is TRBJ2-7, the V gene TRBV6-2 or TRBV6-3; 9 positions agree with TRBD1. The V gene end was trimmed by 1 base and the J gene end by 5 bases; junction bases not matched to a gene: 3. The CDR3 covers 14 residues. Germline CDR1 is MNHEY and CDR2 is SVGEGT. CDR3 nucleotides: TGTGCCAGCAGTTACTGGGACAGGGACGACGAGCAGTACTTC. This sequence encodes CASSYWDRDDEQYF.

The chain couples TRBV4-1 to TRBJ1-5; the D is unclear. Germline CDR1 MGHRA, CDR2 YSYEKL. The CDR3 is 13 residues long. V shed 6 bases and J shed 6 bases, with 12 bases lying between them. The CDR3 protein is CASSYARGQPQHF. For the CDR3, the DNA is TGCGCCAGCAGTTACGCCCGGGGTCAGCCCCAGCATTTT.

CDR3 sequence (DNA): TGTGCCAGCGCTAGGACAGGGAGCACAGATACGCAGTATTTT. Amino acid sequence: CASARTGSTDTQYF. The gene calls are TRBV28 and TRBJ2-3, with 8 bases identical to TRBD1. Germline CDR1 is MDHEN and CDR2 is SYDVKM. V trimming: 8 bases; J trimming: 0 bases; junction bases outside the gene matches: 4. This CDR3 spans 14 amino acids.

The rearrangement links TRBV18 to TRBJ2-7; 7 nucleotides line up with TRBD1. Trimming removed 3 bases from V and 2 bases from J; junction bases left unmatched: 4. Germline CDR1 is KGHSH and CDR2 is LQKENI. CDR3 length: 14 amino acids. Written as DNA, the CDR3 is TGTGCCAGCTCACCCGGGACAGCCGCCTACGAGCAGTACTTC. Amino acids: CASSPGTAAYEQYF. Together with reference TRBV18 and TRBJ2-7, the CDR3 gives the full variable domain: NAGVMQNPRHLVRRRGQEARLRCSPMKGHSHVYWYRQLPEEGLKFMVYLQKENIIDESGMPKERFSAEFPKEGPSILRIQQVVRGDSAAYFCASSPGTAAYEQYFGPGTRLTVT.

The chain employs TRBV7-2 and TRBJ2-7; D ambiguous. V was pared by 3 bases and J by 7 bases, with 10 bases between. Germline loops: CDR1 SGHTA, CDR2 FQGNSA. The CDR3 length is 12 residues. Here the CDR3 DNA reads TGTGCCAGCAGCTTTGGGCTCCGGGAGCAGTACTTC. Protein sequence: CASSFGLREQYF.